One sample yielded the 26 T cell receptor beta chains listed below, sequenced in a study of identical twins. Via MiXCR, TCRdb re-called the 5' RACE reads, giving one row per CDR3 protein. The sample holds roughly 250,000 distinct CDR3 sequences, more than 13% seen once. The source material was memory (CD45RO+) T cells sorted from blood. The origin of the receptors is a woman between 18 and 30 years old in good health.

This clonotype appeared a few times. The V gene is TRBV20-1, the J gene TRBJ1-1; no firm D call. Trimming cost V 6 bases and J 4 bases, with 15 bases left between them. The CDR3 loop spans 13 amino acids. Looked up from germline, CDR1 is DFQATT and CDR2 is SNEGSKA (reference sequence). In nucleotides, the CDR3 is TGCAGTGCAGGCCGGCGGGGTGCCACTGAAGCTTTCTTT. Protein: CSAGRRGATEAFF.

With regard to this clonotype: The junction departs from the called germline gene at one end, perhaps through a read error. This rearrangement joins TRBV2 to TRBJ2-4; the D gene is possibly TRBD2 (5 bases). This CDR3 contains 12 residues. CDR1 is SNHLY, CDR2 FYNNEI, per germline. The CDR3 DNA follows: TGTGCCAGCAGTTTGGACCGTATTAAGGAGGACTTC. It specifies CASSLDRIKEDF.

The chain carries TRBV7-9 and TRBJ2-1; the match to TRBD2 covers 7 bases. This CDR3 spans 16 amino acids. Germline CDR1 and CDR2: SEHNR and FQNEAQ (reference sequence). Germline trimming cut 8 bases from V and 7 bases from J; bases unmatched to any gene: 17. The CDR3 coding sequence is TGTGCCAGCCTCAAGGGAGCGGGGCACGAATTAAATGAGCAGTTCTTC. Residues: CASLKGAGHELNEQFF. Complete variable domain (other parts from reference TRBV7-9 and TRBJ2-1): DTGVSQNPRHKITKRGQNVTFRCDPISEHNRLYWYRQTLGQGPEFLTYFQNEAQLEKSRLLSDRFSAERPKGSFSTLEIQRTEQGDSAMYLCASLKGAGHELNEQFFGPGTRLTVL.

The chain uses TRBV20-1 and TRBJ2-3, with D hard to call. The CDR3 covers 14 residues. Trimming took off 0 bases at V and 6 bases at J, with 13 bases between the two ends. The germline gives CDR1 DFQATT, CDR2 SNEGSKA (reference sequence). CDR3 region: CSARDPRPYDTQYF. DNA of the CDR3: TGCAGTGCTAGAGATCCCAGGCCCTACGATACGCAGTATTTT.

The DNA of the CDR3 is TGTGCCAGCAGCCAAGGACGGATGAACACTGAAGCTTTCTTT. Amino acid sequence: CASSQGRMNTEAFF. This chain uses TRBV3-1 with TRBJ1-1; D unclear. There are 14 residues in the CDR3. Between the trimmed V and J ends, which lost 1 base and 0 bases, there was a span of 6 bases. CDR1 and CDR2 from the germline V gene are LGHDT and YNNKEL (reference sequence).

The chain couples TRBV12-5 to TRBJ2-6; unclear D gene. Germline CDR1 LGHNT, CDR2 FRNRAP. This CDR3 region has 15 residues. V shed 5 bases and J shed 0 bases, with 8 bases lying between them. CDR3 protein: CASGLWVSGANVLTF. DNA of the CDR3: TGTGCTAGTGGTCTATGGGTCTCTGGGGCCAACGTCCTGACTTTC. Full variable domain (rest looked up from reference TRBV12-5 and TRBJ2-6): DARVTQTPRHKVTEMGQEVTMRCQPILGHNTVFWYRQTMMQGLELLAYFRNRAPLDDSGMPKDRFSAEMPDATLATLKIQPSEPRDSAVYFCASGLWVSGANVLTFGAGSRLTVL.

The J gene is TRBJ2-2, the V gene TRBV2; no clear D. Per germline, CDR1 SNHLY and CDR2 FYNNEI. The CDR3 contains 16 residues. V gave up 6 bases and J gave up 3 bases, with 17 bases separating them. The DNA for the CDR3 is TGTGCCAGCAGATGGGATTCTGGACCCCACACCGGGGAGCTGTTTTTT. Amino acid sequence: CASRWDSGPHTGELFF.

The CDR3, as DNA: TGTGCCAGCAGCCAAGGGCGGGCCACTGAAGCTTTCTTT. Translating it yields CASSQGRATEAFF. The chain has TRBV14 and TRBJ1-1, with D hard to call. In germline, CDR1 is SGHDN, CDR2 FVKESK. The CDR3 has 13 residues. Trimming stripped 1 base from V and 4 bases from J, with 7 bases between.

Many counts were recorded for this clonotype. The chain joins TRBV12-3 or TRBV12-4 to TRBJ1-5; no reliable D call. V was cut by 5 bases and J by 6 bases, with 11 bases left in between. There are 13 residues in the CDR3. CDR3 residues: CASSNGVVQPQHF. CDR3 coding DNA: TGTGCCAGCAGTAACGGGGTTGTTCAGCCCCAGCATTTT.

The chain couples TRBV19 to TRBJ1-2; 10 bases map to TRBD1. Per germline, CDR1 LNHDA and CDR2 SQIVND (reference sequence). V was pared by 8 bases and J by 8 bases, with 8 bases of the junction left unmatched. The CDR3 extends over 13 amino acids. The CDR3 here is CASRDRGQDGYTF. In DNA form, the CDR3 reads TGTGCCAGTCGAGACAGGGGGCAGGACGGCTACACCTTC.

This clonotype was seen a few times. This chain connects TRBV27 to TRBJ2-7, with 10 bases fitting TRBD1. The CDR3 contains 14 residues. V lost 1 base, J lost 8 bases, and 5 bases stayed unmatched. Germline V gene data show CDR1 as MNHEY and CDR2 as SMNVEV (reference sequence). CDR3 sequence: CASSLFGQGEKQYF. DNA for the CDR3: TGTGCCAGCAGTTTATTTGGACAGGGGGAAAAGCAGTACTTC.

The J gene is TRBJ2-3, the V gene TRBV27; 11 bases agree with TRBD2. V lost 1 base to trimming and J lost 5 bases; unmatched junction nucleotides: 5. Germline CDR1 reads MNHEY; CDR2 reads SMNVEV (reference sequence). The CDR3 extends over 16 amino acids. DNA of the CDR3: TGTGCCAGCAGTTTATACTTAGCGGGAGGGGGAGATACGCAGTATTTT. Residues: CASSLYLAGGGDTQYF.

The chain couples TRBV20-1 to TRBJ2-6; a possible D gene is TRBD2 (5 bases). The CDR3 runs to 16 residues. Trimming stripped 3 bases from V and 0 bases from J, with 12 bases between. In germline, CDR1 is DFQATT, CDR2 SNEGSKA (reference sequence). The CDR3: CSASSWGVSGANVLTF. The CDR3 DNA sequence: TGCAGTGCTAGTAGCTGGGGAGTCTCTGGGGCCAACGTCCTGACTTTC.

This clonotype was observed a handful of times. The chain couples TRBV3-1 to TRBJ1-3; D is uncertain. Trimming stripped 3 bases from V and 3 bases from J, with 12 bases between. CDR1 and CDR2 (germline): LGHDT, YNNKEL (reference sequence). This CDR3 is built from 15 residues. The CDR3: CASSHGVESGNTIYF. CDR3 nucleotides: TGTGCCAGCAGCCACGGGGTAGAGAGTGGAAACACCATATATTTT.

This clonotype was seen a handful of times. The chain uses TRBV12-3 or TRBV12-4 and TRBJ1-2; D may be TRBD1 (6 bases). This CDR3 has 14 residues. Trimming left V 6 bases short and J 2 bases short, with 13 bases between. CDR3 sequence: CASSHIGTNYGYTF. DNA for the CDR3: TGTGCCAGCAGCCATATTGGGACAAACTATGGCTACACCTTC.

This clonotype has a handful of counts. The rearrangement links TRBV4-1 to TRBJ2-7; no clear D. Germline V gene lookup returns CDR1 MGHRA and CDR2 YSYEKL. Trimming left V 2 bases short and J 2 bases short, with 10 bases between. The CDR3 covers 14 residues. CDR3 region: CASSQPTEAYEQYF. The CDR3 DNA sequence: TGCGCCAGCAGCCAACCGACGGAAGCCTACGAGCAGTACTTC.

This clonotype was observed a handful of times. In nucleotides, the CDR3 is TGTGCCAGCAGTTCCTTCGGACGTCCGGACACTGAAGCTTTCTTT. Encoded protein: CASSSFGRPDTEAFF. V and J are TRBV27 and TRBJ1-1; D is unresolved. V gave up 4 bases and J gave up 3 bases, with 15 bases separating them. Per the germline V gene, CDR1 is MNHEY and CDR2 is SMNVEV (reference sequence). This CDR3 is 15 amino acids long.

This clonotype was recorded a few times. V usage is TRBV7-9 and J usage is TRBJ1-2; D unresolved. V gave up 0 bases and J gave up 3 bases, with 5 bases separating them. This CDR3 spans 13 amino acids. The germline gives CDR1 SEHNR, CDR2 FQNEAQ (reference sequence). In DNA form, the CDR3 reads TGTGCCAGCAGCTTAGCCGTGTACTATGGCTACACCTTC. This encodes CASSLAVYYGYTF.

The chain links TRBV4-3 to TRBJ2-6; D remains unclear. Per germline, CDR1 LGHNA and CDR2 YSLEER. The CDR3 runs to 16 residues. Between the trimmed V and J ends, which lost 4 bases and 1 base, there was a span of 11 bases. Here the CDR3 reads CASSPFGASGANVLTF. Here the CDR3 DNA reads TGCGCCAGCAGCCCTTTTGGAGCTTCTGGGGCCAACGTCCTGACTTTC.

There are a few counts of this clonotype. Here the CDR3 reads CASSRTSGSYNEQFF. The DNA of the CDR3 is TGTGCCAGCAGCCGGACTAGCGGGAGCTACAATGAGCAGTTCTTC. The chain carries TRBV7-2 and TRBJ2-1; 13 nucleotides match TRBD2. CDR3 length: 15 residues. J was trimmed by 3 bases and V by 5 bases; bases with no gene match: 1. Per the germline V gene, CDR1 is SGHTA and CDR2 is FQGNSA.

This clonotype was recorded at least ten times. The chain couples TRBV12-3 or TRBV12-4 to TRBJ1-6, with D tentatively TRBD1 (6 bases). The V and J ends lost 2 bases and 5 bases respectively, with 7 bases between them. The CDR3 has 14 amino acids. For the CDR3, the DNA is TGTGCCAGCAGTTTATGGACAGATAATTCACCCCTCCACTTT. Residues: CASSLWTDNSPLHF.

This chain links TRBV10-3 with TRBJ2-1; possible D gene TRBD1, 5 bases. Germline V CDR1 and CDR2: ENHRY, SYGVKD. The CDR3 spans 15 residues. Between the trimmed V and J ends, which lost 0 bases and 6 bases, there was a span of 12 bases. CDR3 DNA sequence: TGTGCCATCAGTGAGTCGGGCGGACACATCAATGAGCAGTTCTTC. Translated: CAISESGGHINEQFF.

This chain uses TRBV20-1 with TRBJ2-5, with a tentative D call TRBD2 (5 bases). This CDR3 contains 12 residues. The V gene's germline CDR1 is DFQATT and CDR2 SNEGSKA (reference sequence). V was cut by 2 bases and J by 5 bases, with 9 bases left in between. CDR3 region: CSARSPGETQYF. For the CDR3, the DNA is TGCAGTGCTAGATCTCCGGGGGAGACCCAGTACTTC.

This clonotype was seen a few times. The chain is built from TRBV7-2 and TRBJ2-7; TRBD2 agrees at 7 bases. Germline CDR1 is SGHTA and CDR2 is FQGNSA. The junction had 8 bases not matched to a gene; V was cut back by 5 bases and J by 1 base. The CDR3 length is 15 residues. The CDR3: CASSPQRGLSYEQYF. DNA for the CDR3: TGTGCCAGCAGCCCGCAGCGGGGTTTATCCTACGAGCAGTACTTC.

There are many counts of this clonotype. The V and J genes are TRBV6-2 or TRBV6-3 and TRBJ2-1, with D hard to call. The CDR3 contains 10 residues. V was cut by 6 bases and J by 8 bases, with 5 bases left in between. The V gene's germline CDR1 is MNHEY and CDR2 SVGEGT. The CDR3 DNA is TGTGCCAGCAGGAACGATGAGCAGTTCTTC. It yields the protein CASRNDEQFF.

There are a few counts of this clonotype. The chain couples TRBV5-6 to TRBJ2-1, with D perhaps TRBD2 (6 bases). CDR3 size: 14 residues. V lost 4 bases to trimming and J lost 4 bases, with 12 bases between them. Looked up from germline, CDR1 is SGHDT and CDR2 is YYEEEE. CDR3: CASSRLTSYNEQFF. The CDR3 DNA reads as TGTGCCAGCAGCCGATTGACTAGTTACAATGAGCAGTTCTTC.